Given below is one T cell receptor (beta chain) in context. It lacks a known antigen. No base quality information exists; no much larger clone differs at one position. Patients with a history of autoimmune disease or receiving systemic immunosuppression were excluded from the trial. Peripheral blood for TCR sequencing was collected from all dose cohorts at baseline, on cycle 4 day 1, and on cycle 7 day 1. The samples were drawn from a first-in-human, open-label, multicenter phase I dose-escalation trial of ivuxolimab. The trial enrolled adults with locally advanced or metastatic head and neck squamous cell, hepatocellular, melanoma or renal cell carcinoma. Before TCR sequencing, CD4+ and CD8+ T cells were separately sorted from peripheral blood. Genomic DNA was isolated from the sorted cells so that the TCRbeta CDR3 region could be sequenced. The immunoSEQ Assay was used for sequencing of TCRbeta CDR3 regions. TCRdb re-hosts the immuneACCESS table, in-frame sequences only. Its copies lack some clones; in the studies checked, an unresolved V gene accounts for under half of them, and the cause for the rest is not known. The sample data list about 26,000 clones, and approximately 83% of these were observed just once. The ten biggest clones cover around 12% of the sample.

This specimen comes from a study of OX40 agonist ivuxolimab in advanced cancers. Background on the whole study: Ivuxolimab was an agonistic, fully human IgG2 monoclonal antibody directed against OX40 (CD134), a costimulatory receptor. Intravenous ivuxolimab was administered to patients every 2 weeks at six dose levels: 0.01, 0.1, 0.3, 1.5, 3 and 10 mg/kg. Among the 50 to 55 dose-escalation patients, around 20 had hepatocellular carcinoma, around 15 melanoma, 9 renal cell carcinoma and 9 head and neck cancer. The dose-escalation cohort was roughly 83% male with a mean age of approximately 60 years, ranging from 23 to 79. Prior anti-PD-1, anti-PD-L1 or anti-CTLA-4 therapy was permitted, and checkpoint inhibitors had been received by about 36% of dose-escalation patients. Partial responses were achieved by three dose-escalation patients, of whom one had hepatocellular carcinoma and two had cutaneous melanoma. Peripheral TCRbeta sequencing aimed to test whether ivuxolimab altered TCR sequence diversity and caused clonal T-cell expansion. The paper describes the monotherapy dose-escalation part (N ≈ 50 patients) of the phase I trial of ivuxolimab.

Summary of the overall study and its limitations: On average, CD8+ T cells showed more expanded clones than CD4+ T cells after ivuxolimab. At doses of 0.1 to 3.0 mg/kg, clonal expansion of both CD4+ and CD8+ T cells in blood was seen between baseline and week 6. Antigen specificity was not determined for the clonally expanded peripheral T cells. Low levels of normalized T-cell clonal expansion were also seen in some nonresponding patients. In the 0.1-3.0 mg/kg groups, partial responders had among the lowest normalized peripheral clonal expansion, particularly in CD8+ T cells.

The sequencing used CD4+ or CD8+ T cells sorted from blood, collected in a trial of the OX40 agonist ivuxolimab. The sequence was collected from an adult with an advanced solid tumor such as melanoma, head and neck, liver or kidney cancer.

The CDR3 reads CASSQDESVAEAFF. The base sequence is TGTGCCAGCAGCCAGGACGAATCAGTGGCTGAAGCTTTCTTT. The chain is assembled from TRBV4-2 and TRBJ1-1, with no reliable assignment of the D segment. The germline V gene encodes CDR1 LGHNA and CDR2 YNFKEQ. V was cut back by 3 bases and J by 6 bases, leaving a gap of 14 bases between them. The CDR3 runs 14 residues from the cysteine to the phenylalanine. The kept DNA is CDR3 alone, 42 bases in frame from the first base.